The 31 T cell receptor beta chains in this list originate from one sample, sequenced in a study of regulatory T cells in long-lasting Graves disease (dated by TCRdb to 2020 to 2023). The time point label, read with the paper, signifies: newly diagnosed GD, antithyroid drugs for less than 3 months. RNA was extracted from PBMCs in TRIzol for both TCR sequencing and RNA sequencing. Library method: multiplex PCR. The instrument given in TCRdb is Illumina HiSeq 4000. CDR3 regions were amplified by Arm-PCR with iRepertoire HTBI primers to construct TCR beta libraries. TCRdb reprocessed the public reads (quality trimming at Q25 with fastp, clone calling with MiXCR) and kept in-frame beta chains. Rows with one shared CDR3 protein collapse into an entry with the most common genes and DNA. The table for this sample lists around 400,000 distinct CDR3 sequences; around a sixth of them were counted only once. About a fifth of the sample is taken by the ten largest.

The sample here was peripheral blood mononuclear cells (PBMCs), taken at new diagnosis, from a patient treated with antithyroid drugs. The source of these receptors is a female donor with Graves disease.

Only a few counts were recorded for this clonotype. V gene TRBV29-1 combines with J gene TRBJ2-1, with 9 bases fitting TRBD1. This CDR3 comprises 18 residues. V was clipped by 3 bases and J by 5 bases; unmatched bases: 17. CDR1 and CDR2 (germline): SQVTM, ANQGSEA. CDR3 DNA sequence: TGCAGCGTTGAGCGGACAGGGGCCGGGAGCCTTCTCGACAATGAGCAGTTCTTC. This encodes CSVERTGAGSLLDNEQFF.

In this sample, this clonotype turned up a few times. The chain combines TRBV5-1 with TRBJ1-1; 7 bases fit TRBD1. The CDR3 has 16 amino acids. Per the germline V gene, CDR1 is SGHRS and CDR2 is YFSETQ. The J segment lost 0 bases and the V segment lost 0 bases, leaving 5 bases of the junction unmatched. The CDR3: CASSLAGQIMNTEAFF. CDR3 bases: TGCGCCAGCAGCTTGGCGGGACAGATAATGAACACTGAAGCTTTCTTT.

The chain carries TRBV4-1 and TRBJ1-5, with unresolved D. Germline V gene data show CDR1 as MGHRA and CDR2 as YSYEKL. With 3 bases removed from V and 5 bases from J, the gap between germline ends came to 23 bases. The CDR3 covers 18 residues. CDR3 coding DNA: TGCGCCAGCAGCCAGGAAATCGCGGGCCGTATAGACTATCAGCCCCAGCATTTT. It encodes CASSQEIAGRIDYQPQHF.

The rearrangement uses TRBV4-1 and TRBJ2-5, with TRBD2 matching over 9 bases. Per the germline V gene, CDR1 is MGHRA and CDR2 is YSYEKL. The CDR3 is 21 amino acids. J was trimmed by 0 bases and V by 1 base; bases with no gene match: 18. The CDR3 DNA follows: TGCGCCAGCAGCCAAGTCGTAAGAACCATGGCCGGACTAGCGTACCAAGAGACCCAGTACTTC. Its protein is CASSQVVRTMAGLAYQETQYF.

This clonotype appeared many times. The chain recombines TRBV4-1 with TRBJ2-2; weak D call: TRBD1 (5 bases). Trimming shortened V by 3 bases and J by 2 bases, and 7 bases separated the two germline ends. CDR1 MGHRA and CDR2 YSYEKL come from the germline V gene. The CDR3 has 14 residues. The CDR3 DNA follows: TGCGCCAGCAGCCAGACAGCCAACACCGGGGAGCTGTTTTTT. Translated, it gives CASSQTANTGELFF.

CDR3 sequence reads: CASSEHGSTEAFF. For the CDR3, the DNA is TGTGCCAGCAGTGAGCACGGGAGCACTGAAGCTTTCTTT. J is TRBJ1-1 and V is TRBV6-2 or TRBV6-3; no firm D call. The V gene's germline CDR1 is MNHEY and CDR2 SVGEGT. This CDR3 is 13 amino acids long. The V end was cut by 5 bases, the J end by 4 bases, with 11 bases between.

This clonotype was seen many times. Written as DNA, the CDR3 is TGTGCCAGCAGTTCACAGGGGCCCTCTGGAAACACCATATATTTT. Amino acid sequence: CASSSQGPSGNTIYF. The genes are TRBV2 and TRBJ1-3; 7 bases line up with TRBD1. The V segment lost 5 bases and the J segment 0 bases; nucleotides outside the gene matches: 4. The CDR3 sequence is 15 residues long. The germline V gene encodes CDR1 SNHLY and CDR2 FYNNEI.

CDR3 sequence reads: CASSYSGLGSGNTEAFF. CDR3 bases: TGTGCCAGCAGTTACTCGGGGCTGGGTTCAGGGAACACTGAAGCTTTCTTT. V usage is TRBV6-2 or TRBV6-3 and J usage is TRBJ1-1, with D perhaps TRBD1 (5 bases). V was shortened by 0 bases and J by 1 base, with 15 bases between the two germline ends. This CDR3 spans 17 amino acids. Germline V gene sequence: CDR1 MNHEY, CDR2 SVGEGT.

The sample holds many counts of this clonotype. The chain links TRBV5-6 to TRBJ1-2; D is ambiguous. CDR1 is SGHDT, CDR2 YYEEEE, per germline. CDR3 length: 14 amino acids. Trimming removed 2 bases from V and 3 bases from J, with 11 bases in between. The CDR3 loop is CASSFKGNDYGYTF. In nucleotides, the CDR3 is TGTGCCAGCAGCTTTAAAGGGAACGACTATGGCTACACCTTC.

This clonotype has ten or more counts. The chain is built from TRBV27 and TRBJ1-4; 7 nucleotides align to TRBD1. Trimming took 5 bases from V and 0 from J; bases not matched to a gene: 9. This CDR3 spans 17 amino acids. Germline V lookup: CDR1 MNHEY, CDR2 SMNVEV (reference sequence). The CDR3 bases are TGTGCCAGCAGTCCGGGACAGCCTAGACCAACTAATGAAAAACTGTTTTTT. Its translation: CASSPGQPRPTNEKLFF. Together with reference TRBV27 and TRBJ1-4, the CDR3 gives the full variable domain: EAQVTQNPRYLITVTGKKLTVTCSQNMNHEYMSWYRQDPGLGLRQIYYSMNVEVTDKGDVPEGYKVSRKEKRNFPLILESPSPNQTSLYFCASSPGQPRPTNEKLFFGSGTQLSVL.

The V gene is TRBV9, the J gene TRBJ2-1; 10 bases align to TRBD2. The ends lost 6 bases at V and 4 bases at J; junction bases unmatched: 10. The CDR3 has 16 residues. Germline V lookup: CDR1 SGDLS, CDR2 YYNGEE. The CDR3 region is CASKPAGGPHYNEQFF. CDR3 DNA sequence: TGTGCCAGCAAACCAGCGGGAGGGCCGCATTACAATGAGCAGTTCTTC.

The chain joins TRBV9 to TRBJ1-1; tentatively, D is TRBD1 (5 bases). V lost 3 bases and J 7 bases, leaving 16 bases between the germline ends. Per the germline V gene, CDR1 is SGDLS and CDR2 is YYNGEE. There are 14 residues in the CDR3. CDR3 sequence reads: CASSEGSPRGEAFF. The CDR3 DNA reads TGTGCCAGCAGCGAGGGGAGCCCACGGGGTGAAGCTTTCTTT.

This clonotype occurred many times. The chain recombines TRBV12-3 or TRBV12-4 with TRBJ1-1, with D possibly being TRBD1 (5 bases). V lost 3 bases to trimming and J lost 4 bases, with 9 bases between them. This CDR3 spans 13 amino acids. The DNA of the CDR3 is TGTGCCAGCAGTTTTTTCAGGGTCACTGAAGCTTTCTTT. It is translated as CASSFFRVTEAFF.

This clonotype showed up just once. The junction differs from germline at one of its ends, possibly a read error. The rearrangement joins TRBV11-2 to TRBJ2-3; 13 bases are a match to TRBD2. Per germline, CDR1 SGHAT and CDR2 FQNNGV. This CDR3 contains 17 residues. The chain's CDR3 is CASSLGTSGIRPYEQHF. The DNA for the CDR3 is TGTGCCAGCAGCCTGGGGACTAGCGGGATAAGACCCTACGAGCAGCACTTC.

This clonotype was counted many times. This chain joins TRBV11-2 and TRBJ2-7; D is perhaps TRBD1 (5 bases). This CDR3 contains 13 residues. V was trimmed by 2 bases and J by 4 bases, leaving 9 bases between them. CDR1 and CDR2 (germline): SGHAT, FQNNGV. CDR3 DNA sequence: TGTGCCAGCAGCTTAAGGGCAGGGTACGAGCAGTACTTC. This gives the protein CASSLRAGYEQYF.

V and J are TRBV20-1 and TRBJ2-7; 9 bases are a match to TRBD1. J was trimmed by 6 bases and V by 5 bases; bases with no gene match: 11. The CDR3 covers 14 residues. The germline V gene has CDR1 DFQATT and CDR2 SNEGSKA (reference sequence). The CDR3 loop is CSAFATTGGSEQYF. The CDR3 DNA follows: TGCAGTGCTTTCGCCACGACAGGGGGGTCCGAGCAGTACTTC.

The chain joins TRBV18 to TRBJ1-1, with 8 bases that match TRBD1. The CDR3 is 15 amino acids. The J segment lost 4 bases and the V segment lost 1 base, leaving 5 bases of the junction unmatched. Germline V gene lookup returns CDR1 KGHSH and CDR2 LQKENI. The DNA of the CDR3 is TGTGCCAGCTCACCACTCGGACAGGGCGGCACTGAAGCTTTCTTT. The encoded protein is CASSPLGQGGTEAFF.

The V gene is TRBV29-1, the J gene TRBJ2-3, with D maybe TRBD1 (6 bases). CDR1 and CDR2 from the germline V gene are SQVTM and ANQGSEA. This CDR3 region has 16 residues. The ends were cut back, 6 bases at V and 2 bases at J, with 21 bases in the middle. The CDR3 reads CSVIAGQTQITDTQYF. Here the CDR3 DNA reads TGCAGCGTAATTGCCGGACAGACCCAAATCACAGATACGCAGTATTTT.

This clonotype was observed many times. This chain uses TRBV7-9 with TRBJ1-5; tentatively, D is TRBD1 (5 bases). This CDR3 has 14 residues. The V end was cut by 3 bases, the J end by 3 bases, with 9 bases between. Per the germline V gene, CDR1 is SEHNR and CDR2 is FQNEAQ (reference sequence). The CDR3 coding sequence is TGTGCCAGCAGCTTCCGGGGGAACAATCAGCCCCAGCATTTT. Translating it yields CASSFRGNNQPQHF.

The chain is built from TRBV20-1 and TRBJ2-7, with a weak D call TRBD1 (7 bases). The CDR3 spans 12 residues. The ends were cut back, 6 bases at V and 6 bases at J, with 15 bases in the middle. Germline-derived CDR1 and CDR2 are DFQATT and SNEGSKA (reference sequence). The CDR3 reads CSATGGTAEQYF. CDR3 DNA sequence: TGCAGTGCCACAGGAGGGACAGCCGAGCAGTACTTC.

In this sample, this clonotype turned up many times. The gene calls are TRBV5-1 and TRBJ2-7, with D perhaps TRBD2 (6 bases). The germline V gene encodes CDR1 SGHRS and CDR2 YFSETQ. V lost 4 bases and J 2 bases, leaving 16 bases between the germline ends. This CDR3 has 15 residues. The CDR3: CASSNGTSETYEQYF. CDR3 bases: TGCGCCAGCAGCAACGGGACTTCCGAAACCTACGAGCAGTACTTC.

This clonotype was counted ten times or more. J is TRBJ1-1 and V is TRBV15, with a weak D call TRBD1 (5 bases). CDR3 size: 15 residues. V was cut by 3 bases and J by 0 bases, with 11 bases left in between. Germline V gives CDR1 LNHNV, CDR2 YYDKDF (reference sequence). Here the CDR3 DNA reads TGTGCCACCAGCAGTATGACGGGGGTGAACACTGAAGCTTTCTTT. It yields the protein CATSSMTGVNTEAFF.

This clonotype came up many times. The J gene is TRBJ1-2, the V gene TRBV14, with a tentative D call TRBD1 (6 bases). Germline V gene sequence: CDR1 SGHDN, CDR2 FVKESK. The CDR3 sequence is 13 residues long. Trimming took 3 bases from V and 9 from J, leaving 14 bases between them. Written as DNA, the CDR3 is TGTGCCAGCAGCCAGAACAGGGACCACAGCTACACCTTC. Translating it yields CASSQNRDHSYTF. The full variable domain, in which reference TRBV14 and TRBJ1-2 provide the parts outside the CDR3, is EAGVTQFPSHSVIEKGQTVTLRCDPISGHDNLYWYRRVMGKEIKFLLHFVKESKQDESGMPNNRFLAERTGGTYSTLKVQPAELEDSGVYFCASSQNRDHSYTFGSGTRLTVV.

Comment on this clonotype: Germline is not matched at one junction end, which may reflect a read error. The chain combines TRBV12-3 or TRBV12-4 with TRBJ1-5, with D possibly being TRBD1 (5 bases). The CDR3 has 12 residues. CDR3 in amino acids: CAGSLGVQPQHF. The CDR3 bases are TGTGCCGGCAGTTTAGGGGTTCAGCCCCAGCATTTT.

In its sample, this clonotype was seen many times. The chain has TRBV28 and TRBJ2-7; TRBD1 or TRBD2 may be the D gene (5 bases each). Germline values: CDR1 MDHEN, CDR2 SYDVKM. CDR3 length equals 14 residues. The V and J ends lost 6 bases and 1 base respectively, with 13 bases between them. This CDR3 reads CASRFFEGSYEQYF. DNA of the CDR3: TGTGCCAGCAGGTTTTTCGAGGGGTCCTACGAGCAGTACTTC.

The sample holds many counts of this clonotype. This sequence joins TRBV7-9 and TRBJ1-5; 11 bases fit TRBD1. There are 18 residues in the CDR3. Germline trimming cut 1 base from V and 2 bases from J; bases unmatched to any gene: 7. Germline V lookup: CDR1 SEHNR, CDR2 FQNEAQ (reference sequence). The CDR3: CASSLGTGGDMRNQPQHF. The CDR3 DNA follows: TGTGCCAGCAGCTTAGGGACAGGGGGCGATATGCGCAATCAGCCCCAGCATTTT. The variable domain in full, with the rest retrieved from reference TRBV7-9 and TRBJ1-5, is DTGVSQNPRHKITKRGQNVTFRCDPISEHNRLYWYRQTLGQGPEFLTYFQNEAQLEKSRLLSDRFSAERPKGSFSTLEIQRTEQGDSAMYLCASSLGTGGDMRNQPQHFGDGTRLSIL.

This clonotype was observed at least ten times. The CDR3 region has the DNA TGCAGTGCTAGAGATGGAACGGTAAAAGAGACCCAGTACTTC. The encoded protein is CSARDGTVKETQYF. The rearrangement uses TRBV20-1 and TRBJ2-5; no definite D call. V gave up 0 bases and J gave up 3 bases, with 11 bases separating them. CDR1 is DFQATT and CDR2 is SNEGSKA in the germline V gene (reference sequence). The CDR3 consists of 14 residues.

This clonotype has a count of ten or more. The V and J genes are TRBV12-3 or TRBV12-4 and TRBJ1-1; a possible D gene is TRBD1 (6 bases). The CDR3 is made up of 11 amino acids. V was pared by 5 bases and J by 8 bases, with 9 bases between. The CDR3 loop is CASSKRGEAFF. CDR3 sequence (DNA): TGTGCCAGCAGTAAAAGGGGGGAAGCTTTCTTT.

DNA of the CDR3: TGCGCCAGCAGCCTGGATCCGGGACAGGGTGGCTACACCTTC. Encoded protein: CASSLDPGQGGYTF. The chain couples TRBV5-1 to TRBJ1-2; TRBD1 matches 9 bases. With 4 bases clipped from V and 7 bases from J, the junction kept 8 bases outside the gene matches. Germline-derived CDR1 and CDR2 are SGHRS and YFSETQ. CDR3 size: 14 residues.

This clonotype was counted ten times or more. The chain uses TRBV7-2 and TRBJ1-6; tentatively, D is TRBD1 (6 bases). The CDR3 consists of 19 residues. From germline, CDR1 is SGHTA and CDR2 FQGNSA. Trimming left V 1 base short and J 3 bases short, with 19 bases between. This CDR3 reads CASSLELGRRGNYNSPLHF. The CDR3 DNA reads TGTGCCAGCAGCTTAGAGCTCGGGCGCAGGGGTAACTATAATTCACCCCTCCACTTT.

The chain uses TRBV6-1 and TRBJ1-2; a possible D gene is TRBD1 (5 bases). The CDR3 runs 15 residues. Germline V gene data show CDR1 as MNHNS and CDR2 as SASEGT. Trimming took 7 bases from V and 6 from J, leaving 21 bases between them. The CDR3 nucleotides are TGTGCCAGCAACCAACACATGGGACGAGGGGATGGCTACACCTTC. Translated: CASNQHMGRGDGYTF.